This TCR beta chain was identified during a study of CD8 T cells in Susac syndrome. Study results and caveats: The authors acknowledged that the study's TCR sequencing and HLA analysis involved relatively few individuals.

As to this clonotype: What it recognizes is unknown.

Germline V CDR1 and CDR2: SGHTA, FQGNSA. The ends lost 8 bases at V and 5 bases at J; junction bases unmatched: 9. The CDR3 loop spans 15 amino acids. The authors carried out high-throughput sequencing of TCR beta. They applied it to CD8+ and CD4+ T cells obtained from blood. FACS enriched CD8+ TEMRA cells, while bulk CD8+ and CD4+ were negatively isolated. Random hexamers were used to reverse transcribe the RNA input (roughly 0.5 to 1 ug). Multiplex immunoSEQ PCR targeted 54 Vbeta and 13 Jbeta TCR beta segments. One entry per CDR3 protein, called by TCRdb with MiXCR from the immunoSEQ multiplex PCR reads. The table has about 300,000 distinct CDR3 sequences, about nine tenths seen once; the top ten hold approximately 0.18%.

The sequenced sample was CD8+ T cells from PBMCs. The chain has TRBV7-2 and TRBJ2-5; 12 positions match TRBD2. This sequence originates from a human donor with multiple sclerosis. The CDR3 DNA sequence: TGTGCCAGCCACGTGACTAGCGGGAGATTGGAGACCCAGTACTTC. Its translation: CASHVTSGRLETQYF.